The rows below give T cell receptor beta chains drawn from one sample of a study of T cell responses to AZD1222 COVID-19 vaccine. The data were produced by immunoSEQ multiplex PCR, yet TCRdb's version contains in-frame clones alone and is incomplete. The sample includes around 99,000 clones, over 80% of them seen just once. Material: peripheral blood, obtained 28 days after the second AZD1222 dose. These receptor sequences come from an adult who received the AZD1222 COVID-19 vaccine. Each CDR3 is given with its conserved first and last residue.

j_call v_call cdr3_aa
TRBJ2-4 TRBV30 CAWSVSRAKNIQYF
TRBJ2-5 TRBV4-3 CASSPGLLPETQYF
TRBJ2-7 TRBV5-1 CASSVTGSYEQYF
TRBJ1-1 TRBV3-1/TRBV3-2 CASSPPGTTEAFF
TRBJ1-4 TRBV9 CASSARDRGEKLFF
TRBJ2-1 TRBV3-1/TRBV3-2 CASSRTSGGNNEQFF
TRBJ2-7 TRBV9 CASSAQMRAEQYF
TRBJ1-5 TRBV6-5 CASSPGSNQPQHF
TRBJ1-2 TRBV3-1/TRBV3-2 CASSQDDRARYTF
TRBJ2-7 TRBV2 CASSTEASAKYEQYF
TRBJ1-4 TRBV19 CASSIWRVGEKLFF
TRBJ1-4 TRBV5-4 CASSSYGTANEKLFF
TRBJ1-1 TRBV7-2 CASSQQENTEAFF
TRBJ1-2 TRBV7-9 CASSLTRQGSYGYTF
TRBJ1-2 TRBV27 CASSKGRTYGYTF
TRBJ2-2 TRBV9 CASSVLAGGSNTGELFF
TRBJ1-4 TRBV15 CATSRGDRGSEKLFF
TRBJ1-2 TRBV6-5 CASSYSGPGGYGYTF
TRBJ2-2 TRBV27 CASRPPRDNTGELFF
TRBJ1-3 TRBV5-8 CASSSTRRGGTIYF
TRBJ1-6 TRBV10-3 CAISESTGNSPLHF
TRBJ1-1 TRBV6-5 CASSSTIIKGNPEAFF
TRBJ2-2 TRBV7-3 CASSYQGAANTGELFF
TRBJ1-5 TRBV10-2 CASKAGGQGAIQPQHF
TRBJ2-2 TRBV5-1 CASSRGDTGELFF
TRBJ1-5 TRBV7-9 CASSDTRGSNQPQHF
TRBJ1-5 TRBV19 CASSIVGLWQPQHF
TRBJ2-1 TRBV10-3 CAISESNRVGEQFF
TRBJ2-4 TRBV11-2 CASSLRTGGYIQYF
TRBJ2-3 TRBV7-3 CASSPLRGPSGADTQYF
TRBJ1-4 TRBV5-6 CASSRPGQANEKLFF
TRBJ1-1 TRBV9 CASSPGQGRVGTEAFF
TRBJ2-7 TRBV27 CASSQHRQGGYEQYF
TRBJ2-5 TRBV7-2 CASSLNPGGMETQYF
TRBJ2-3 TRBV18 CASSTQAGSTDTQYF
TRBJ2-7 TRBV27 CASSVRIQTSEQYF
TRBJ2-5 TRBV20-1 CSARLAETQYF
TRBJ1-6 TRBV15 CATSRERQGDSPLHF
TRBJ2-2 TRBV30 CAWSVKGVNTGELFF
TRBJ1-1 TRBV6-2/TRBV6-3 CASSWTANTEAFF